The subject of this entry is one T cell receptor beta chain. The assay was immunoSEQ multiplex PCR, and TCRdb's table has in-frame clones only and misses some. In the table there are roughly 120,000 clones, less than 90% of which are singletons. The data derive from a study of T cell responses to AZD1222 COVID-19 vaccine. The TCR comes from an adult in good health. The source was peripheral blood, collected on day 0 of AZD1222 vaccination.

CDR3 coding DNA: TGTGCCAGCAGCGTAGGACCGGCATCCGCCGGAAACACCATATATTTT. It is translated as CASSVGPASAGNTIYF. The chain employs TRBV7-3 and TRBJ1-3; D is uncertain. This CDR3 is 16 amino acids long. The V and J ends lost 5 bases and 4 bases respectively, with 18 bases between them. Germline CDR1 reads SGHTA; CDR2 reads FQGTGA.